This entry lists 28 T cell receptor beta chains sequenced from one sample in a study of cytomegalovirus exposure and HLA in healthy donors (dated by TCRdb to the late 2010s). Libraries came from the immunoSEQ multiplex PCR assay. A mixture of 60 forward primers for TCR Vbeta segments and 13 reverse primers for TCR Jbeta segments was used in the multiplex PCR. Drawn from immuneACCESS, this table holds only the in-frame rearrangements with V and J called that TCRdb kept. Clones are partly lost; checked studies trace under half to an unresolved V gene and leave the rest unexplained. The sample has 100,000 or so clones on record, over 80% of them singletons. The ten largest account for just over 2.5% of the sample. The material sequenced was PBMCs. Receptors originate from a man between 35 and 55 years old in good health and CMV-seronegative.

The rearrangement joins TRBV2 to TRBJ1-5; D perhaps matches TRBD1 (5 bases). The germline CDR1 and CDR2 sequences are SNHLY and FYNNEI. The CDR3 sequence is 16 residues long. V was shortened by 0 bases and J by 6 bases, with 15 bases between the two germline ends. The CDR3 bases are TGTGCCAGCAGTGAAGCGCTTCATGGGGGGAGTCAGCCCCAGCATTTT. Amino acids: CASSEALHGGSQPQHF.

This chain connects TRBV5-4 to TRBJ2-5; TRBD2 matches at 10 bases. The CDR3 is made up of 17 amino acids. V trimming: 4 bases; J trimming: 0 bases; junction bases outside the gene matches: 9. CDR1 and CDR2 from the germline V gene are SGHNT and YYREEE (reference sequence). The CDR3 DNA sequence: TGTGCCAGCAGCCCTGGGGTTAGCGGGGGGCACCAAGAGACCCAGTACTTC. Amino acids: CASSPGVSGGHQETQYF.

The genes are TRBV11-2 and TRBJ1-2, with TRBD1 as a possible D gene (6 bases). This CDR3 region has 16 residues. With 1 base removed from V and 4 bases from J, the gap between germline ends came to 16 bases. Germline assignment: CDR1 SGHAT and CDR2 FQNNGV. The CDR3 protein is CASSLGQVATFYGYTF. Here the CDR3 DNA reads TGTGCCAGCAGCTTAGGACAGGTCGCTACCTTCTATGGCTACACCTTC.

The chain combines TRBV4-2 with TRBJ2-1; TRBD2 agrees at 7 bases. The CDR3 is 16 residues long. Per the germline V gene, CDR1 is LGHNA and CDR2 is YNFKEQ. Trimming removed 4 bases from V and 3 bases from J; junction bases left unmatched: 9. CDR3 residues: CASSPLGGVFYNEQFF. The CDR3 coding sequence is TGTGCCAGCAGCCCCCTGGGGGGGGTGTTCTACAATGAGCAGTTCTTC.

This chain uses TRBV7-9 with TRBJ2-3; 8 bases map to TRBD2. CDR3 length: 15 residues. The J segment lost 4 bases and the V segment lost 5 bases, leaving 8 bases of the junction unmatched. Germline CDR1 and CDR2: SEHNR and FQNEAQ (reference sequence). Here the CDR3 reads CASSTTRGGSDTQYF. The CDR3 DNA reads as TGTGCCAGCAGCACCACCCGGGGGGGGTCAGATACGCAGTATTTT.

The chain uses TRBV27 and TRBJ1-1; a weak D match, TRBD1 (5 bases). CDR1 and CDR2 (germline): MNHEY, SMNVEV (reference sequence). The germline V and J ends were trimmed by 6 bases and 1 base, with 12 bases remaining between them. The CDR3 has 14 amino acids. CDR3 sequence (DNA): TGTGCCAGCAGGCCCCAGGGAGGGAACACTGAAGCTTTCTTT. Translating gives CASRPQGGNTEAFF.

J is TRBJ2-7 and V is TRBV7-9; D unresolved. Looked up from germline, CDR1 is SEHNR and CDR2 is FQNEAQ (reference sequence). The CDR3 sequence is 11 residues long. V was trimmed by 2 bases and J by 5 bases, leaving 4 bases between them. The CDR3 DNA sequence: TGTGCCAGCAGCTTAAGCCACGAGCAGTACTTC. Its protein product is CASSLSHEQYF.

The CDR3 loop reads CSVETQTDYYGYTF. The CDR3 nucleotides are TGCAGCGTTGAAACCCAGACAGACTACTATGGCTACACCTTC. V usage is TRBV29-1 and J usage is TRBJ1-2; possibly TRBD1 for D (5 bases). CDR1 is SQVTM and CDR2 is ANQGSEA in the germline V gene. V lost 2 bases to trimming and J lost 3 bases, with 13 bases between them. The CDR3 contains 14 residues.

The V and J genes are TRBV7-8 and TRBJ1-1; the D gene is possibly TRBD1 (5 bases). Germline assignment: CDR1 SGHVS and CDR2 FQNEAQ. This CDR3 has 14 amino acids. V was trimmed by 5 bases and J by 1 base, leaving 11 bases between them. The CDR3 region is CASSLNGGNTEAFF. CDR3 nucleotides: TGTGCCAGCAGCCTAAACGGGGGGAACACTGAAGCTTTCTTT.

The chain recombines TRBV7-9 with TRBJ1-2, with D possibly matching TRBD1 (6 bases). The V end was cut by 5 bases, the J end by 7 bases, with 17 bases between. CDR3 length: 14 amino acids. The germline V gene encodes CDR1 SEHNR and CDR2 FQNEAQ (reference sequence). The CDR3 DNA reads as TGTGCCAGCAGCCCTGGGGACACAACTGGTGGCTACACCTTC. Translating it yields CASSPGDTTGGYTF.

This chain joins TRBV28 and TRBJ2-7; TRBD2 matches at 15 bases. With 5 bases clipped from V and 2 bases from J, the junction kept 10 bases outside the gene matches. Germline V gene lookup returns CDR1 MDHEN and CDR2 SYDVKM. This CDR3 has 18 residues. CDR3 coding DNA: TGTGCCAGCAGTCCCGGGACTAGCGGGGGGTTCCTCACCTACGAGCAGTACTTC. This translates into CASSPGTSGGFLTYEQYF.

This chain links TRBV19 with TRBJ1-5; D perhaps matches TRBD1 (5 bases). The CDR3 extends over 17 amino acids. Germline values: CDR1 LNHDA, CDR2 SQIVND (reference sequence). V was cut by 3 bases and J by 0 bases, with 15 bases left in between. Here the CDR3 reads CASSIRGGRDSNQPQHF. The CDR3 region has the DNA TGTGCCAGTAGTATTAGGGGAGGGCGCGATAGCAATCAGCCCCAGCATTTT.

CDR3 region: CASSQTGWGNQEQYF. In DNA form, the CDR3 reads TGTGCCAGCAGTCAAACAGGGTGGGGTAACCAGGAGCAGTACTTC. The chain joins TRBV6-6 to TRBJ2-7; D might be TRBD1 (6 bases). The CDR3 has 15 residues. The V gene's germline CDR1 is MNHNY and CDR2 SVGAGI (reference sequence). V lost 5 bases and J lost 7, with 21 bases in between.

J is TRBJ1-2 and V is TRBV11-2; TRBD1 might be the D (5 bases). V gave up 5 bases and J gave up 4 bases, with 14 bases separating them. The CDR3 has 14 amino acids. Germline CDR1 reads SGHAT; CDR2 reads FQNNGV. The CDR3 DNA reads as TGTGCCAGCAGCGCCTTGGGGGGTCGCTATGGCTACACCTTC. Residues: CASSALGGRYGYTF.

The V gene is TRBV12-5, the J gene TRBJ2-5; 8 bases align to TRBD1. The V gene end was trimmed by 6 bases and the J gene end by 0 bases; junction bases not matched to a gene: 12. Germline V lookup: CDR1 LGHNT, CDR2 FRNRAP. This CDR3 contains 17 residues. The CDR3 is CASGGQGGKPYQETQYF. In DNA form, the CDR3 reads TGTGCTAGTGGCGGACAGGGAGGAAAGCCGTACCAAGAGACCCAGTACTTC.

The rearrangement uses TRBV4-1 and TRBJ2-3, with TRBD1 matching over 10 bases. The CDR3 length is 15 residues. V lost 4 bases and J lost 3; bases outside the gene matches: 4. Germline V gene lookup returns CDR1 MGHRA and CDR2 YSYEKL. The CDR3 loop is CASSLLDRGTDTQYF. In nucleotides, the CDR3 is TGCGCCAGCAGCCTGCTGGACAGGGGGACAGATACGCAGTATTTT.

Remarks on this clone: One junction end disagrees with the germline gene, perhaps due to a read error. The V and J genes are TRBV7-7 and TRBJ2-7, with 8 bases identical to TRBD1. The CDR3 consists of 13 residues. The germline V gene encodes CDR1 SSHAT and CDR2 FNYEAQ (reference sequence). The CDR3 is CASSFDRGHEQYF. CDR3 sequence (DNA): TGTGCTAGCAGCTTCGACAGGGGCCACGAGCAGTACTTC.

This clone was detected only once. The V call is TRBV2, the J call TRBJ2-5; 7 positions match TRBD1. CDR1 is SNHLY, CDR2 FYNNEI, per germline. V shed 2 bases, J shed 11 bases, and the junction held 11 bases outside the gene matches. This CDR3 comprises 14 residues. The CDR3, as DNA: TGTGCCAGCAGTGAATCCGGGACAGCGTTTTCGCAGTACTTC. This gives the protein CASSESGTAFSQYF. Filled out from reference TRBV2 and TRBJ2-5, the complete variable domain reads EPEVTQTPSHQVTQMGQEVILRCVPISNHLYFYWYRQILGQKVEFLVSFYNNEISEKSEIFDDQFSVERPDGSNFTLKIRSTKLEDSAMYFCASSESGTAFSQYFGPGTRLLVL.

The chain links TRBV4-3 to TRBJ2-4, with 7 bases aligning to TRBD1. The CDR3 contains 14 residues. Germline assignment: CDR1 LGHNA and CDR2 YSLEER. The trim removed 0 bases at V and 6 bases at J, leaving 2 bases unmatched. The CDR3 spells CASSQESGGNIQYF. The CDR3 DNA sequence: TGCGCCAGCAGCCAAGAATCAGGGGGAAACATTCAGTACTTC.

The J gene is TRBJ2-1, the V gene TRBV5-1; possibly TRBD2 for D (5 bases). From germline, CDR1 is SGHRS and CDR2 YFSETQ. V gave up 1 base and J gave up 0 bases, with 8 bases separating them. The CDR3 spans 15 residues. Here the CDR3 reads CASSLSGSSYNEQFF. The CDR3 DNA is TGCGCCAGCAGCTTGTCGGGGAGCTCCTACAATGAGCAGTTCTTC. The full variable domain, with the rest looked up from reference TRBV5-1 and TRBJ2-1, is KAGVTQTPRYLIKTRGQQVTLSCSPISGHRSVSWYQQTPGQGLQFLFEYFSETQRNKGNFPGRFSGRQFSNSRSEMNVSTLELGDSALYLCASSLSGSSYNEQFFGPGTRLTVL.

This rearrangement joins TRBV5-4 to TRBJ1-2; 7 nucleotides match TRBD1. Germline V lookup: CDR1 SGHNT, CDR2 YYREEE (reference sequence). The CDR3 loop spans 15 amino acids. Trimming at V came to 4 bases and at J to 8 bases, leaving 14 bases not matched to a gene. The CDR3 loop reads CASSLEGGTGEGYTF. The CDR3 nucleotides are TGTGCCAGCAGCCTCGAAGGAGGAACAGGGGAAGGCTACACCTTC.

Worth noting for this clone: One end of the junction is discordant with germline, which a read error may explain. V gene TRBV11-2 combines with J gene TRBJ1-6, with TRBD1 matching over 10 bases. Germline CDR1 SGHAT, CDR2 FQNNGV. The CDR3 is 17 residues long. CDR3 DNA sequence: TGTGCCAGCAGCCCCCGGACAGGGGGGTCCTATAATTCACCTCTCCACTTT. This sequence encodes CASSPRTGGSYNSPLHF. Combining the CDR3 with reference TRBV11-2 and TRBJ1-6 gives the whole variable domain EAGVAQSPRYKIIEKRQSVAFWCNPISGHATLYWYQQILGQGPKLLIQFQNNGVVDDSQLPKDRFSAERLKGVDSTLKIQPAKLEDSAVYLCASSPRTGGSYNSPLHFGNGTRLTVT.

V and J are TRBV5-1 and TRBJ1-6; D gene uncertain. V was trimmed by 0 bases and J by 10 bases, leaving 11 bases between them. CDR1 is SGHRS, CDR2 YFSETQ, per germline. The CDR3 runs 14 residues. This CDR3 reads CASSLGGKGSPLHF. The DNA of the CDR3 is TGCGCCAGCAGCTTGGGAGGGAAAGGCTCACCCCTCCACTTT.

The rearrangement uses TRBV30 and TRBJ2-5; 12 nucleotides match TRBD1. The J segment lost 5 bases and the V segment lost 4 bases, leaving 8 bases of the junction unmatched. This CDR3 has 15 amino acids. Germline CDR1 reads GTSNPN; CDR2 reads SVGIG (reference sequence). CDR3 sequence reads: CAWTVGQGAGETQYF. CDR3 bases: TGTGCCTGGACCGTGGGACAGGGGGCAGGGGAGACCCAGTACTTC.

The chain carries TRBV10-3 and TRBJ1-1; 9 nucleotides line up with TRBD1. This CDR3 contains 13 residues. V lost 10 bases, J lost 5 bases, and 8 bases stayed unmatched. CDR1 is ENHRY and CDR2 is SYGVKD in the germline V gene. CDR3 residues: CATTGTGITEAFF. CDR3 nucleotide sequence: TGTGCCACCACCGGGACAGGGATAACTGAAGCTTTCTTT.

The CDR3 sequence: CAISEGARLGEAFF. CDR3 nucleotides: TGTGCCATCAGTGAGGGGGCGAGGTTAGGTGAAGCTTTCTTT. V is TRBV10-3 and J is TRBJ1-1; D is perhaps TRBD1 (5 bases). Per germline, CDR1 ENHRY and CDR2 SYGVKD. This CDR3 has 14 residues. Trimming cost V 2 bases and J 7 bases, with 14 bases left between them.

The rearrangement joins TRBV5-1 to TRBJ2-7; 11 bases line up with TRBD1. Germline values: CDR1 SGHRS, CDR2 YFSETQ. This CDR3 has 16 residues. Unmatched junction bases numbered 6, after V lost 4 bases and J lost 0 bases. The CDR3 DNA follows: TGCGCCAGCAGCCCCCGGACAGGGGGCTTCTCCTACGAGCAGTACTTC. Its protein is CASSPRTGGFSYEQYF.

The CDR3 DNA reads as TGTGCCAGCAGACAGGACAGGCGTAATCAGCCCCAGCATTTT. Amino acid sequence: CASRQDRRNQPQHF. The chain joins TRBV6-5 to TRBJ1-5, with 7 bases that match TRBD1. The CDR3 length is 14 residues. V shed 6 bases and J 4 bases; nucleotides not matched to a gene: 6. The V gene's germline CDR1 is MNHEY and CDR2 SVGAGI.